These 13 T cell receptor beta chains were all obtained from the same sample, sequenced in a study of blood T cell repertoires in COVID-19. The method was immunoSEQ multiplex PCR; TCRdb's version includes in-frame clones alone and lacks a portion of them. The sample has around 100,000 clones, roughly 80% seen once. The sample comprised peripheral blood. These receptors were taken from a man in his fifties or sixties with active or convalescent COVID-19.

The chain recombines TRBV5-4 with TRBJ2-3; possibly TRBD1 for D (6 bases). The CDR3 extends over 15 amino acids. V lost 4 bases, J lost 0 bases, and 12 bases lay in between. Looked up from germline, CDR1 is SGHNT and CDR2 is YYREEE (reference sequence). This CDR3 reads CASSARQESTDTQYF. The CDR3 DNA reads as TGTGCCAGCAGCGCTCGACAGGAAAGCACAGATACGCAGTATTTT.

The rearrangement uses TRBV12-3 or TRBV12-4 and TRBJ2-1, with D perhaps matching TRBD1 (6 bases). This CDR3 has 11 residues. The V gene lost 6 bases and the J gene lost 13 bases, with 13 bases spanning the gap. In DNA form, the CDR3 reads TGTGCCAGCAGCCAGGGGCTATCCCAGTTCTTC. This encodes CASSQGLSQFF.

The V call is TRBV21-1, the J call TRBJ2-5; the D segment call TRBD2 is taken from the table without a DNA check. TRBV21-1 is a pseudogene segment. The CDR3 is 15 amino acids. CDR3: CASSKATRGQETQYF. CDR3 sequence (DNA): TGTGCCAGCAGCAAAGCGACTAGAGGGCAAGAGACCCAGTACTTC.

CDR3 residues: CASSPWTGGYTF. The CDR3 bases are TGTGCCAGCAGCCCCTGGACTGGTGGCTACACCTTC. V is TRBV9 and J is TRBJ1-2; no reliable D call. CDR3 length equals 12 residues. Trimming took 4 bases from V and 7 from J, leaving 11 bases between them. CDR1 and CDR2 from the germline V gene are SGDLS and YYNGEE. Based on the CDR3 plus reference TRBV9 and TRBJ1-2, the full variable domain is DSGVTQTPKHLITATGQRVTLRCSPRSGDLSVYWYQQSLDQGLQFLIQYYNGEERAKGNILERFSAQQFPDLHSELNLSSLELGDSALYFCASSPWTGGYTFGSGTRLTVV.

This chain connects TRBV9 to TRBJ2-7; TRBD2 matches at 7 bases. Germline V CDR1 and CDR2: SGDLS, YYNGEE. This CDR3 spans 15 amino acids. The junction had 7 bases not matched to a gene; V was cut back by 2 bases and J by 2 bases. CDR3 protein: CASSVGGSGPYEQYF. DNA of the CDR3: TGTGCCAGCAGCGTCGGGGGGAGCGGTCCCTACGAGCAGTACTTC.

This clone was seen only once. This chain's CDR3 is CASSYRSGNTIYF. CDR3 coding DNA: TGTGCCAGCAGCTACCGCTCTGGAAACACCATATATTTT. V gene TRBV27 combines with J gene TRBJ1-3; D gene unclear. Germline V gene lookup returns CDR1 MNHEY and CDR2 SMNVEV (reference sequence). V was pared by 6 bases and J by 0 bases, with 6 bases between. This CDR3 contains 13 residues.

The rearrangement links TRBV19 to TRBJ2-1; the D gene is possibly TRBD1 (6 bases). Between the trimmed V and J ends, which lost 0 bases and 0 bases, there was a span of 6 bases. Germline CDR1 LNHDA, CDR2 SQIVND (reference sequence). This CDR3 has 15 amino acids. In DNA, the CDR3 is TGTGCCAGTAGTATAGAAGGGGGCTCCTACAATGAGCAGTTCTTC. It translates to CASSIEGGSYNEQFF. Filled out from reference TRBV19 and TRBJ2-1, the complete variable domain reads DGGITQSPKYLFRKEGQNVTLSCEQNLNHDAMYWYRQDPGQGLRLIYYSQIVNDFQKGDIAEGYSVSREKKESFPLTVTSAQKNPTAFYLCASSIEGGSYNEQFFGPGTRLTVL.

CDR3 residues: CASSLGATASYEQYF. As DNA, the CDR3 is TGCGCCAGCAGCTTGGGGGCGACAGCTTCCTACGAGCAGTACTTC. This rearrangement joins TRBV5-1 to TRBJ2-7; D perhaps matches TRBD1 (5 bases). V lost 0 bases and J 1 base, leaving 11 bases between the germline ends. The V gene's germline CDR1 is SGHRS and CDR2 YFSETQ. The CDR3 contains 15 residues. Full variable domain (remainder filled in from reference TRBV5-1 and TRBJ2-7): KAGVTQTPRYLIKTRGQQVTLSCSPISGHRSVSWYQQTPGQGLQFLFEYFSETQRNKGNFPGRFSGRQFSNSRSEMNVSTLELGDSALYLCASSLGATASYEQYFGPGTRLTVT.

Regarding this clone: Because the CDR3's place on the DNA is in doubt, the DNA is left out and the CDR3 is given as listed by TCRdb. This sequence joins TRBV3-1 (or the pseudogene TRBV3-2) and TRBJ2-5; the table's D call of TRBD1 was not tested on the DNA. The CDR3 comprises 17 residues, both ends counted. The germline V gene has CDR1 LGHDT and CDR2 YNNKEL (reference sequence). The CDR3 loop is CASSQDLLAVSEETQYF.

This chain joins TRBV25-1 and TRBJ2-1; unclear D gene. The V gene lost 4 bases and the J gene lost 4 bases, with 8 bases spanning the gap. The CDR3 consists of 13 residues. Germline values: CDR1 MGHDK, CDR2 SYGVNS. This CDR3 reads CASSVGAYNEQFF. The CDR3 nucleotides read TGTGCCAGCAGTGTTGGAGCGTACAATGAGCAGTTCTTC.

The J gene is TRBJ2-7, the V gene TRBV5-1; D might be TRBD2 (5 bases). The CDR3 covers 12 residues. Germline V gene lookup returns CDR1 SGHRS and CDR2 YFSETQ. Trimming took 4 bases from V and 0 from J, leaving 5 bases between them. The CDR3 loop reads CASSGSSYEQYF. The DNA of the CDR3 is TGCGCCAGCAGCGGGAGCTCCTACGAGCAGTACTTC.

The V call is TRBV12-2, the J call TRBJ1-1; no check of the table's D call, TRBD1, against the DNA was made. TRBV12-2 is noted as a pseudogene. The CDR3 length is 13 residues. The CDR3 DNA reads TGTGCAAGTCGCTCCCGACAGGGCACTGAAGCTTTCTTT. It translates to CASRSRQGTEAFF.

The chain employs TRBV5-1 and TRBJ1-1; perhaps TRBD1 as D (5 bases). The V end lost 0 bases, the J end lost 3 bases, and 12 bases lay between the germline ends. Germline CDR1 reads SGHRS; CDR2 reads YFSETQ. This CDR3 has 15 residues. The DNA for the CDR3 is TGCGCCAGCAGCTTGGGTGGGGGAGGCTACACTGAAGCTTTCTTT. Translating gives CASSLGGGGYTEAFF.